This TCR beta chain was identified during a study of CD8 T cells in ankylosing spondylitis. Using quantitative 5'-RACE with molecular barcodes, the authors made TCR beta libraries. TCRdb passed the 5' RACE reads through MiXCR, listing each CDR3 protein once. The data hold more than 650,000 distinct CDR3 sequences, with about 12% observed a single time. As concerns this clonotype: Its antigen remains unknown.

Study observations and caveats: A TCR beta motif of eight or nine highly homologous variants seemed to mark ankylosing spondylitis blood. Disease-linked clones had a CD8+ phenotype and relatively low frequency in peripheral blood.

The material sequenced was blood, either unsorted or a sorted T cell fraction (not recorded which). The sequence was collected from a male donor with ankylosing spondylitis.

CDR3 nucleotide sequence: TGTGCCAGCAGCCCCCTGAACCGGGGAACCCAGTACTTC. This translates into CASSPLNRGTQYF. The chain employs TRBV7-2 and TRBJ2-5; tentatively, D is TRBD2 (5 bases). The CDR3 has 13 residues. V was pared by 5 bases and J by 8 bases, with 15 bases between. From germline, CDR1 is SGHTA and CDR2 FQGNSA.